These 11 T cell receptor beta chains originate from one sample sequenced in a study of shared clonotypes between healthy human individuals. TCRdb's table, derived via immunoSEQ multiplex PCR, lists solely in-frame clones and lacks some. In the table there are hundreds of thousands of clones, 60% to 80% of which are singletons. Source material: memory CD4+ T cells sorted from blood. Subset meaning: CD45RA-negative fraction. Every receptor here comes from a woman aged 25 to 45 in good health.

The V and J genes are TRBV18 and TRBJ2-1; tentatively, D is TRBD1 or TRBD2 (5 bases each). In germline, CDR1 is KGHSH, CDR2 LQKENI. The CDR3 sequence is 14 residues long. Trimming shortened V by 4 bases and J by 5 bases, and 12 bases separated the two germline ends. In DNA, the CDR3 is TGTGCCAGCTCACGGGGGAAGGCAAACAATGAGCAGTTCTTC. It specifies CASSRGKANNEQFF.

The chain uses TRBV7-3 and TRBJ1-2; possible D gene TRBD1, 6 bases. The CDR3 has 18 amino acids. V lost 2 bases and J lost 8, with 27 bases in between. Germline lookup yields CDR1 SGHTA and CDR2 FQGTGA. The CDR3 loop is CASSLEKEGGPRDGGYTF. CDR3 in DNA: TGTGCCAGCAGCTTAGAAAAGGAAGGGGGACCTAGGGACGGCGGCTACACCTTC.

The V and J genes are TRBV5-1 and TRBJ1-4, with D possibly being TRBD1 (6 bases). Germline V gene lookup returns CDR1 SGHRS and CDR2 YFSETQ. The V end lost 5 bases, the J end lost 1 base, and 21 bases lay between the germline ends. The length of the CDR3 is 18 residues. CDR3 loop: CASRLPGTLGETNEKLFF. CDR3 DNA: TGCGCCAGCAGGCTTCCCGGGACACTTGGAGAAACTAATGAAAAACTGTTTTTT.

This clone came up a few times. The CDR3 region has the DNA TGTGCCAGCAGTTTCGGGACAGATCAGCCCCAGCATTTT. Amino acid sequence: CASSFGTDQPQHF. The chain combines TRBV28 with TRBJ1-5; TRBD1 matches at 7 bases. Germline trimming cut 3 bases from V and 5 bases from J; bases unmatched to any gene: 1. CDR1 is MDHEN and CDR2 is SYDVKM in the germline V gene. The CDR3 has 13 amino acids.

As to this clone: Given a much more abundant clone one base away, this may be a read error. This specimen includes other DNA sequences encoding the same CDR3. The chain uses TRBV5-1 and TRBJ2-6; D perhaps matches TRBD1 (5 bases). The CDR3 covers 15 residues. Per the germline V gene, CDR1 is SGHRS and CDR2 is YFSETQ. In DNA form, the CDR3 reads TGCGCCAGCAGCTTGGATCTCTCTGGGGCCAACGTCCTGACTTTT. Amino acid sequence: CASSLDLSGANVLTF.

The CDR3 DNA sequence: TGTGCCAGCAAACAGGGAGTTGAGCAGTACTTC. Protein sequence: CASKQGVEQYF. The rearrangement links TRBV2 to TRBJ2-7; D may be TRBD1 (6 bases). Germline V gene lookup returns CDR1 SNHLY and CDR2 FYNNEI. V was pared by 7 bases and J by 7 bases, with 11 bases between. This CDR3 is built from 11 residues.

This clone was seen only a few times. The V gene is TRBV30, the J gene TRBJ2-5; 10 nucleotides match TRBD1. The DNA end is more similar to TRBJ2-7, so the J call may be wrong. This CDR3 contains 12 residues. Germline lookup yields CDR1 GTSNPN and CDR2 SVGIG (reference sequence). The CDR3 loop is CALDRGSYEQYF. The DNA for the CDR3 is TGTGCCTTGGACAGGGGGAGCTACGAGCAGTACTTC.

CDR3 protein: CASSVVEVRGELFF. CDR3 nucleotides: TGTGCCAGCAGCGTAGTAGAGGTCCGCGGGGAGCTGTTTTTT. This rearrangement joins TRBV9 to TRBJ2-2; D is undetermined. Germline V gives CDR1 SGDLS, CDR2 YYNGEE. This CDR3 comprises 14 residues. The V gene lost 0 bases and the J gene lost 7 bases, with 10 bases spanning the gap.

The J gene is TRBJ2-1, the V gene TRBV4-2, with 8 bases aligning to TRBD2. The germline V gene encodes CDR1 LGHNA and CDR2 YNFKEQ. The length of the CDR3 is 16 residues. V shed 0 bases, J shed 5 bases, and the junction held 6 bases outside the gene matches. The CDR3 region has the DNA TGTGCCAGCAGCCAAGAGGCTAGCGGGCCGAACAATGAGCAGTTCTTC. It specifies CASSQEASGPNNEQFF.

The chain is built from TRBV6-1 and TRBJ2-2, with 8 nucleotides matching TRBD2. CDR3 size: 19 residues. Germline CDR1 is MNHNS and CDR2 is SASEGT. The junction had 19 bases not matched to a gene; V was cut back by 2 bases and J by 8 bases. The CDR3 is CASSEPWLAGDRGRGELFF. DNA of the CDR3: TGTGCCAGCAGTGAACCGTGGCTAGCGGGTGATCGCGGGAGGGGGGAGCTGTTTTTT.

The chain uses TRBV14 and TRBJ2-2, with TRBD1 identical over 10 bases. This CDR3 is built from 16 residues. J lost 2 bases, V lost 6 bases, and 6 bases had no gene match. The germline gives CDR1 SGHDN, CDR2 FVKESK. DNA of the CDR3: TGTGCCAGCAGACACCGGGACAGGGGAAACACCGGGGAGCTGTTTTTT. This sequence encodes CASRHRDRGNTGELFF.